This passage covers 30 T cell receptor beta chains from one sample sequenced in a study of cytomegalovirus exposure and HLA in healthy donors (dated by TCRdb to 2017 to 2019). Libraries were made using the immunoSEQ multiplex PCR assay. TCRdb took over this immuneACCESS table, retaining in-frame rearrangements with V and J assigned. Such tables are incomplete; in checked studies, under half of the missing clones stem from an unresolved V gene, and the remainder is unexplained. The sample table records approximately 160,000 clones; 75% to 90% of these occur just once. Of the sample, around 2.4% falls within the top ten clones. Source material: PBMCs. The receptors here all came from a woman aged 18-29 years in good health and CMV-seronegative.

The genes are TRBV27 and TRBJ2-2; D unclear. V was shortened by 7 bases and J by 3 bases, with 18 bases between the two germline ends. The germline gives CDR1 MNHEY, CDR2 SMNVEV (reference sequence). This CDR3 is built from 16 residues. In DNA form, the CDR3 reads TGTGCCAGCATCTTCGCTGGGCCGATCTACACCGGGGAGCTGTTTTTT. The encoded protein is CASIFAGPIYTGELFF.

The chain combines TRBV5-5 with TRBJ2-1; D is uncertain. Germline CDR1 reads SGHKS; CDR2 reads YYEKEE (reference sequence). V was pared by 5 bases and J by 12 bases, with 21 bases between. The CDR3 sequence is 14 residues long. In nucleotides, the CDR3 is TGTGCCAGCAGTCCTTTGGGCGACAATGAGAGGCAGTTCTTC. As protein: CASSPLGDNERQFF.

V is TRBV18 and J is TRBJ2-7; D is ambiguous. The CDR3 runs to 11 residues. The germline V gene has CDR1 KGHSH and CDR2 LQKENI. V dropped 5 bases and J dropped 1 base, with 3 bases sitting between them. This chain's CDR3 is CASSSSYEQYF. CDR3 DNA: TGTGCCAGCTCATCGTCCTACGAGCAGTACTTC. The whole variable domain, filled in from reference TRBV18 and TRBJ2-7, reads NAGVMQNPRHLVRRRGQEARLRCSPMKGHSHVYWYRQLPEEGLKFMVYLQKENIIDESGMPKERFSAEFPKEGPSILRIQQVVRGDSAAYFCASSSSYEQYFGPGTRLTVT.

The rearrangement joins TRBV15 to TRBJ2-5; 13 bases align to TRBD2. Losses at the gene ends were 5 bases for V and 5 bases for J; bases not matched to a gene: 2. Germline CDR1 and CDR2: LNHNV and YYDKDF (reference sequence). This CDR3 is built from 14 residues. The CDR3 DNA sequence: TGTGCCACCAGCCCGACTAGCGGGAGGGAGACCCAGTACTTC. Translation: CATSPTSGRETQYF.

This clone was counted only a few times. V and J are TRBV4-2 and TRBJ2-3, with 8 bases identical to TRBD2. CDR3 size: 16 residues. Germline V CDR1 and CDR2: LGHNA, YNFKEQ. J lost 4 bases, V lost 4 bases, and 10 bases had no gene match. The CDR3 nucleotides are TGTGCCAGCAGCCTTCGCGGAGCGGGGGAACCAGATACGCAGTATTTT. This translates into CASSLRGAGEPDTQYF.

This sequence joins TRBV9 and TRBJ2-5, with TRBD1 matching over 8 bases. Germline lookup yields CDR1 SGDLS and CDR2 YYNGEE. The CDR3 is 14 residues long. The ends lost 6 bases at V and 3 bases at J; junction bases unmatched: 7. The CDR3 region is CASNPTGAEETQYF. DNA of the CDR3: TGTGCCAGCAACCCGACAGGGGCGGAAGAGACCCAGTACTTC. Complete variable domain (other parts from reference TRBV9 and TRBJ2-5): DSGVTQTPKHLITATGQRVTLRCSPRSGDLSVYWYQQSLDQGLQFLIQYYNGEERAKGNILERFSAQQFPDLHSELNLSSLELGDSALYFCASNPTGAEETQYFGPGTRLLVL.

CDR3 amino acids: CATRPRGQGVYTEAFF. Here the CDR3 DNA reads TGTGCCACGAGGCCGAGAGGACAGGGCGTCTACACTGAAGCTTTCTTT. V usage is TRBV19 and J usage is TRBJ1-1; 8 nucleotides line up with TRBD1. The CDR3 runs 16 residues. Germline assignment: CDR1 LNHDA and CDR2 SQIVND (reference sequence). Trimming removed 10 bases from V and 3 bases from J; junction bases left unmatched: 16.

This chain uses TRBV7-9 with TRBJ2-3, with 8 bases fitting TRBD2. The germline V gene has CDR1 SEHNR and CDR2 FQNEAQ (reference sequence). Trimming took 5 bases from V and 0 from J; bases not matched to a gene: 10. CDR3 size: 17 residues. The CDR3 protein is CASSQERPSGSTDTQYF. In DNA, the CDR3 is TGTGCCAGCAGCCAGGAGCGGCCTAGCGGGAGCACAGATACGCAGTATTTT.

CDR3 residues: CASSPHRGLNTEAFF. The CDR3 region has the DNA TGTGCCAGCTCACCACACAGGGGGCTAAACACTGAAGCTTTCTTT. The chain is built from TRBV18 and TRBJ1-1, with 9 positions matching TRBD1. The ends lost 1 base at V and 2 bases at J; junction bases unmatched: 2. This CDR3 region has 15 residues. Per the germline V gene, CDR1 is KGHSH and CDR2 is LQKENI.

This chain uses TRBV2 with TRBJ2-1, with a tentative D call TRBD1 (6 bases). Germline loops: CDR1 SNHLY, CDR2 FYNNEI. The CDR3 consists of 16 residues. Trimming took 8 bases from V and 3 from J, leaving 20 bases between them. This chain's CDR3 is CASPDSTFTNYNEQFF. CDR3 nucleotide sequence: TGTGCCAGCCCGGACAGTACTTTTACAAACTACAATGAGCAGTTCTTC. The full variable domain, with the rest looked up from reference TRBV2 and TRBJ2-1, is EPEVTQTPSHQVTQMGQEVILRCVPISNHLYFYWYRQILGQKVEFLVSFYNNEISEKSEIFDDQFSVERPDGSNFTLKIRSTKLEDSAMYFCASPDSTFTNYNEQFFGPGTRLTVL.

This rearrangement joins TRBV11-3 to TRBJ2-7, with TRBD2 matching over 7 bases. V shed 5 bases, J shed 1 base, and the junction held 5 bases outside the gene matches. The germline V gene has CDR1 SGHNT and CDR2 YENEEA. The length of the CDR3 is 14 residues. The CDR3 loop reads CASSPGLDSYEQYF. In DNA, the CDR3 is TGTGCCAGCAGCCCCGGACTAGATTCCTACGAGCAGTACTTC.

This clone was observed once. V gene TRBV4-3 combines with J gene TRBJ2-3, with D tentatively TRBD2 (5 bases). This CDR3 has 13 amino acids. Trimming left V 3 bases short and J 10 bases short, with 14 bases between. CDR1 is LGHNA and CDR2 is YSLEER in the germline V gene. The CDR3 here is CASSQGVRVAQYF. The CDR3 DNA sequence: TGCGCCAGCAGCCAGGGAGTTAGGGTCGCGCAGTATTTT.

The CDR3 region has the DNA TGTGCCAGCAGCCCCGATGGACTAGCCGTTCGAGAGACCCAGTACTTC. Its translation is CASSPDGLAVRETQYF. V gene TRBV27 combines with J gene TRBJ2-5, with TRBD2 identical over 8 bases. V trimming: 6 bases; J trimming: 4 bases; junction bases outside the gene matches: 13. The CDR3 totals 16 residues. Germline assignment: CDR1 MNHEY and CDR2 SMNVEV (reference sequence).

In DNA form, the CDR3 reads TGTGCCAGCAGTTTACAGGGGTGGAGGGAGACCCAGTACTTC. This sequence encodes CASSLQGWRETQYF. The genes are TRBV28 and TRBJ2-5, with D perhaps TRBD1 (6 bases). Trimming took off 2 bases at V and 5 bases at J, with 12 bases between the two ends. Germline V CDR1 and CDR2: MDHEN, SYDVKM. This CDR3 spans 14 amino acids.

This clone has just a few counts. This sequence joins TRBV14 and TRBJ2-2, with 12 bases fitting TRBD2. The CDR3 loop spans 17 amino acids. Per germline, CDR1 SGHDN and CDR2 FVKESK. With V trimmed by 4 bases and J by 2 bases, 5 bases remained unmatched. DNA for the CDR3: TGTGCCAGCAGCCTTCGGACTAGCGGGAAAAACACCGGGGAGCTGTTTTTT. This gives the protein CASSLRTSGKNTGELFF.

The rearrangement uses TRBV19 and TRBJ1-5, with TRBD1 identical over 8 bases. CDR3 length: 13 residues. CDR1 and CDR2 (germline): LNHDA, SQIVND (reference sequence). The V segment lost 5 bases and the J segment 4 bases; nucleotides outside the gene matches: 1. The CDR3 sequence: CASSQGANQPQHF. For the CDR3, the DNA is TGTGCCAGTAGTCAGGGGGCTAATCAGCCCCAGCATTTT.

The chain is built from TRBV7-9 and TRBJ2-7; 7 bases fit TRBD1. Losses at the gene ends were 5 bases for V and 3 bases for J; bases not matched to a gene: 7. The CDR3 runs to 14 residues. The V gene's germline CDR1 is SEHNR and CDR2 FQNEAQ (reference sequence). The CDR3 DNA sequence: TGTGCCAGCAGCCCGACAGGGTTTAGCTACGAGCAGTACTTC. Protein sequence: CASSPTGFSYEQYF. The complete variable domain, with remaining parts taken from reference TRBV7-9 and TRBJ2-7, reads DTGVSQNPRHKITKRGQNVTFRCDPISEHNRLYWYRQTLGQGPEFLTYFQNEAQLEKSRLLSDRFSAERPKGSFSTLEIQRTEQGDSAMYLCASSPTGFSYEQYFGPGTRLTVT.

This clone was picked up a small number of times. The chain has TRBV30 and TRBJ1-1, with D perhaps TRBD1 (5 bases). The germline gives CDR1 GTSNPN, CDR2 SVGIG (reference sequence). The V end was cut by 2 bases, the J end by 8 bases, with 15 bases between. This CDR3 is built from 13 residues. The CDR3 DNA sequence: TGTGCCTGGAGTCCAAGGGGCGGGGAGGAAGCTTTCTTT. This gives the protein CAWSPRGGEEAFF.

The genes are TRBV5-1 and TRBJ2-5; unclear D gene. Trimming stripped 0 bases from V and 4 bases from J, with 7 bases between. Germline CDR1 reads SGHRS; CDR2 reads YFSETQ. CDR3 length equals 13 residues. Written as DNA, the CDR3 is TGCGCCAGCAGCTTGGATACGGGAGAGACCCAGTACTTC. It translates to CASSLDTGETQYF.

The count of this clone is one. The chain combines TRBV5-8 with TRBJ1-2, with unresolved D. The CDR3 covers 14 residues. Germline V lookup: CDR1 SGHTS, CDR2 YDEGEE. Trimming removed 0 bases at V and 2 bases at J, with 8 bases between. DNA for the CDR3: TGTGCCAGCAGCTTGGGAGTCAGGAACTATGGCTACACCTTC. It specifies CASSLGVRNYGYTF.

This sequence joins TRBV9 and TRBJ2-7; D is ambiguous. This CDR3 contains 16 residues. Trimming removed 0 bases at V and 0 bases at J, with 13 bases between. Germline CDR1 SGDLS, CDR2 YYNGEE. The CDR3 loop is CASSVGASHSSYEQYF. The CDR3 nucleotides read TGTGCCAGCAGCGTAGGGGCCTCGCACAGCTCCTACGAGCAGTACTTC.

The CDR3 sequence is CASSRPGLASTDTQYF. For the CDR3, the DNA is TGTGCCAGCAGCCGTCCCGGACTAGCGAGCACAGATACGCAGTATTTT. The J gene is TRBJ2-3, the V gene TRBV7-9; 9 bases map to TRBD2. Germline V lookup: CDR1 SEHNR, CDR2 FQNEAQ (reference sequence). The CDR3 sequence is 16 residues long. J lost 0 bases, V lost 5 bases, and 6 bases had no gene match.

The chain recombines TRBV2 with TRBJ1-1; no clear D. The CDR3 length is 13 residues. Between the trimmed V and J ends, which lost 4 bases and 4 bases, there was a span of 10 bases. Germline CDR1 reads SNHLY; CDR2 reads FYNNEI. The CDR3 DNA follows: TGTGCCAGCAGTGTAACGGGGATCACTGAAGCTTTCTTT. This encodes CASSVTGITEAFF.

The gene calls are TRBV6-5 and TRBJ1-2, with D uncertain. The V end lost 2 bases, the J end lost 5 bases, and 9 bases lay between the germline ends. The CDR3 is 13 amino acids. In germline, CDR1 is MNHEY, CDR2 SVGAGI. CDR3 sequence: CASSYGLLYGYTF. The CDR3 DNA is TGTGCCAGCAGTTACGGCCTTTTGTATGGCTACACCTTC.

The J gene is TRBJ2-2, the V gene TRBV4-1; 13 nucleotides line up with TRBD2. The junction had 9 bases not matched to a gene; V was cut back by 3 bases and J by 2 bases. Germline lookup yields CDR1 MGHRA and CDR2 YSYEKL. The CDR3 loop spans 19 amino acids. DNA for the CDR3: TGCGCCAGCAGCCACTCCTGGACTAGCGGGAGTATAAACACCGGGGAGCTGTTTTTT. Its translation is CASSHSWTSGSINTGELFF.

Only a few counts were recorded for this clone. The chain combines TRBV2 with TRBJ1-5; D is possibly TRBD1 (5 bases). Per germline, CDR1 SNHLY and CDR2 FYNNEI. The CDR3 spans 14 residues. V lost 1 base and J 7 bases, leaving 11 bases between the germline ends. The CDR3 is CASSEGGGWQPQHF. The DNA for the CDR3 is TGTGCCAGCAGTGAAGGGGGCGGATGGCAGCCCCAGCATTTT.

J is TRBJ2-7 and V is TRBV2, with D possibly matching TRBD1 (5 bases). From germline, CDR1 is SNHLY and CDR2 FYNNEI. There are 14 residues in the CDR3. The germline V and J ends were trimmed by 6 bases and 5 bases, with 17 bases remaining between them. In DNA form, the CDR3 reads TGTGCCAGCAGCGAGCGACAGTCTCCACACGAGCAGTACTTC. It specifies CASSERQSPHEQYF.

The chain carries TRBV9 and TRBJ2-1; 7 bases line up with TRBD2. This CDR3 comprises 16 residues. Germline V gives CDR1 SGDLS, CDR2 YYNGEE. Unmatched junction bases numbered 3, after V lost 0 bases and J lost 0 bases. Here the CDR3 reads CASSVGTGGSYNEQFF. CDR3 nucleotides: TGTGCCAGCAGCGTAGGAACGGGGGGCTCCTACAATGAGCAGTTCTTC.

The J gene is TRBJ2-7, the V gene TRBV11-1; tentative D call: TRBD1 (5 bases). Trimming pared 5 bases from V and 4 bases from J, leaving 24 bases between. Germline loops: CDR1 SGHAT, CDR2 FQDESV (reference sequence). This CDR3 has 17 amino acids. The CDR3 DNA reads as TGTGCCAGCAGCCCCCTTGGGGCAGGGCAAGCAAAATACGAGCAGTACTTC. It codes for CASSPLGAGQAKYEQYF. The full variable domain, in which reference TRBV11-1 and TRBJ2-7 provide the parts outside the CDR3, is EAEVAQSPRYKITEKSQAVAFWCDPISGHATLYWYRQILGQGPELLVQFQDESVVDDSQLPKDRFSAERLKGVDSTLKIQPAELGDSAMYLCASSPLGAGQAKYEQYFGPGTRLTVT.

The genes are TRBV2 and TRBJ1-1; no firm D call. The germline CDR1 and CDR2 sequences are SNHLY and FYNNEI. This CDR3 region has 12 residues. V was cut by 8 bases and J by 4 bases, with 11 bases left in between. Here the CDR3 DNA reads TGTGCCAGCGTGAGGGTTGGCACTGAAGCTTTCTTT. This sequence encodes CASVRVGTEAFF.